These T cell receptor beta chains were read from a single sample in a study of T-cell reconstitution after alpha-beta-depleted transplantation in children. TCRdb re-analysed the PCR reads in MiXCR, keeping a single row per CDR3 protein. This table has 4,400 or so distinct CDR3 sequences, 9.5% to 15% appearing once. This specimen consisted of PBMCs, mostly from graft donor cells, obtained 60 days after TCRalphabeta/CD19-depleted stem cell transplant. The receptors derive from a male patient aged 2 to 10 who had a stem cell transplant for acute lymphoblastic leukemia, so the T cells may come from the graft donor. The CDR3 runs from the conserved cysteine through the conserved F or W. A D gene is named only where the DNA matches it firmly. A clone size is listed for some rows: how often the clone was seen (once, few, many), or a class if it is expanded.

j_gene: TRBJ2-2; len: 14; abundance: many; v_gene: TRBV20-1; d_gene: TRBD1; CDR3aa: CSAKGQGAIGELFF; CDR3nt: TGCAGTGCTAAGGGACAGGGGGCGATCGGGGAGCTGTTTTTT
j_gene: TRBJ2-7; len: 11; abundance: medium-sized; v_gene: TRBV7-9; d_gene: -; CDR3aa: CASSPPYEQYF; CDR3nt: TGTGCCAGCAGCCCTCCCTACGAGCAGTACTTC
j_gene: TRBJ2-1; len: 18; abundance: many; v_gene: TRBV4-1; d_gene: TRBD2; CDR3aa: CASSQDRTSGGVYNEQFF; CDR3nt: TGCGCCAGCAGCCAAGATAGGACTAGCGGGGGGGTCTACAATGAGCAGTTCTTC
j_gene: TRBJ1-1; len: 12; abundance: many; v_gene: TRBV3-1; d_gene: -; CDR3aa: CASSKLGEWTFF; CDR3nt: TGTGCCAGCAGCAAGCTCGGAGAATGGACTTTCTTT
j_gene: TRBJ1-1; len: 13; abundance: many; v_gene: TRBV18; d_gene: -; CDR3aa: CASSPEPNTEAFF; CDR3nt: TGTGCCAGCTCACCAGAACCGAACACTGAAGCTTTCTTT
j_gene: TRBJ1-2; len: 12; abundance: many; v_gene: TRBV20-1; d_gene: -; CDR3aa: CSARVGAYGYTF; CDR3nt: TGCAGTGCTAGAGTGGGGGCTTATGGCTACACCTTC
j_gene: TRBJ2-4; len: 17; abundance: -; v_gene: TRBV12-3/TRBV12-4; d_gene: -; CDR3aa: CACSSKWRWVSKNIQYF; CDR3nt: TGTGCCTGCAGTTCAAAATGGCGGTGGGTGTCCAAAAACATTCAGTACTTC
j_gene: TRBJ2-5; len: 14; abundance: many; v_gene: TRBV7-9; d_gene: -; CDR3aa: CASSLRGLKETQYF; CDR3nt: TGTGCCAGCAGCTTACGGGGGCTCAAGGAGACCCAGTACTTC
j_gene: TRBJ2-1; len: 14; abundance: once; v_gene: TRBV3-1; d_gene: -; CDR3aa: CASCQDSVYNEQFF; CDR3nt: TGTGCCTCCTGCCAAGATTCGGTTTACAATGAGCAGTTCTTC
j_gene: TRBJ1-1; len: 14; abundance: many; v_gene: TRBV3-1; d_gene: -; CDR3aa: CASSQDGGRAEAFF; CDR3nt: TGTGCCAGCAGCCAAGACGGGGGGAGGGCTGAAGCTTTCTTT
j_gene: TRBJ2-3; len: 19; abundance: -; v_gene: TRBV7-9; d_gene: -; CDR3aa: CAMGPGIRGAGLITDTQYF; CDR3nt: TGTGCCATGGGCCCCGGGATCCGCGGGGCAGGATTAATCACAGATACGCAGTATTTT
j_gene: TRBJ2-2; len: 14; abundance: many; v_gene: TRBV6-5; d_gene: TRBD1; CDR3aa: CASSYWTGTGELFF; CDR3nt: TGTGCCAGCAGTTACTGGACAGGGACCGGGGAGCTGTTTTTT
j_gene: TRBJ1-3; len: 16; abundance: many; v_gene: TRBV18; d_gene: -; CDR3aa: CASSPDSAISGNTIYF; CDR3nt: TGTGCCAGCTCACCGGACAGTGCCATCTCTGGAAACACCATATATTTT
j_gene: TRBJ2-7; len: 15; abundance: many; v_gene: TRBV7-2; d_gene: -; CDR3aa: CASSLGVLTTYEQYF; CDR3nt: TGTGCCAGCAGCTTAGGGGTACTGACAACGTACGAGCAGTACTTC
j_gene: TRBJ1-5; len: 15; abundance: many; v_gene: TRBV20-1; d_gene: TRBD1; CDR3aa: CSARPTGISNQPQHF; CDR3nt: TGCAGTGCTAGACCGACAGGGATTAGCAATCAGCCCCAGCATTTT
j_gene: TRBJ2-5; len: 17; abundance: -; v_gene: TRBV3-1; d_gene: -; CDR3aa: CATCQGARFGSAETQYF; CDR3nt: TGTGCCACCTGCCAAGGGGCCAGGTTCGGGTCAGCAGAGACCCAGTACTTC
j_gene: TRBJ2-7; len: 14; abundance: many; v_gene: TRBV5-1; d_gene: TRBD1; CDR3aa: CASTQTGTADEQYF; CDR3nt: TGCGCCAGCACCCAGACAGGGACGGCCGACGAGCAGTACTTC
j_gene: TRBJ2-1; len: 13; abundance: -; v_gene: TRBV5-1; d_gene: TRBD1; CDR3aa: CASSSRQGNEQFF; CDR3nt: TGCGCCAGCAGCTCCCGACAGGGAAATGAGCAGTTCTTC
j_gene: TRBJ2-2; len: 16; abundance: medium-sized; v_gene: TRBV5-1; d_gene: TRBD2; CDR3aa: CASSFLAGVPTGELFF; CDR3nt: TGCGCCAGCAGCTTCTTAGCGGGGGTTCCCACCGGGGAGCTGTTTTTT
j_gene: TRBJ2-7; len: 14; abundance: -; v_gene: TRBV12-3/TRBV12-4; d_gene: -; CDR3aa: CASSLTGPTYEQYF; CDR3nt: TGTGCCAGCAGCCTGACAGGCCCCACCTACGAGCAGTACTTC
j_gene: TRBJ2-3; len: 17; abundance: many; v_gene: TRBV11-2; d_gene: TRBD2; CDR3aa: CASSLVMIGRHTDTQYF; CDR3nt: TGTGCCAGCAGCTTAGTTATGATCGGGAGGCACACAGATACGCAGTATTTT
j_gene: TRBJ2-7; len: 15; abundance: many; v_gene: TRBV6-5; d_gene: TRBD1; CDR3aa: CASSYSAGGNLGQYF; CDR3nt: TGTGCCAGCAGTTACTCGGCAGGGGGCAATCTTGGGCAGTACTTC
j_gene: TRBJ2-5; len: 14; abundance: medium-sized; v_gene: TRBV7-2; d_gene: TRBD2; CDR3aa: CASSLVWREGAQYF; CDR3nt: TGTGCCAGCAGCTTAGTTTGGCGGGAGGGGGCCCAGTACTTC
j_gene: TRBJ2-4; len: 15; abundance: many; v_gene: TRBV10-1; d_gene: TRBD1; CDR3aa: CASSKGAAGENIQYF; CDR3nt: TGCGCCAGCAGCAAGGGGGCTGCAGGAGAAAACATTCAGTACTTC
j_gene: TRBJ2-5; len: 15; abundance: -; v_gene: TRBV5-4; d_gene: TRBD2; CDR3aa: CASSSPLTSAETQYF; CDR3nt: TGTGCCAGCAGCTCCCCCTTGACTAGCGCGGAGACCCAGTACTTC
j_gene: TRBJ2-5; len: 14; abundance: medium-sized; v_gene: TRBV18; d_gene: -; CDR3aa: CASSPPAGQETQYF; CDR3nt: TGTGCCAGCTCACCTCCGGCGGGGCAAGAGACCCAGTACTTC
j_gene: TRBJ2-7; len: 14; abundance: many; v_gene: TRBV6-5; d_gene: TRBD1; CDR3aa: CASSYALGGVEQYF; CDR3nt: TGTGCCAGCAGTTACGCGCTAGGGGGCGTCGAGCAGTACTTC
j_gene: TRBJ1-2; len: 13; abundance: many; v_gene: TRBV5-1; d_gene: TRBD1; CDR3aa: CASSSTGGWGYTF; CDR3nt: TGCGCCAGCAGCTCAACAGGGGGTTGGGGCTACACCTTC
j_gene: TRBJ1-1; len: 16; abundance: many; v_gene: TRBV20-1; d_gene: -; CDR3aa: CSARGGGGGSHTEAFF; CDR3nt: TGCAGTGCTAGAGGTGGGGGGGGAGGAAGTCACACTGAAGCTTTCTTT
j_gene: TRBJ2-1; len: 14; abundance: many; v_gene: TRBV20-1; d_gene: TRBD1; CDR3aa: CSAGRDRGWDEQFF; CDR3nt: TGCAGTGCTGGCAGGGACAGGGGTTGGGATGAGCAGTTCTTC
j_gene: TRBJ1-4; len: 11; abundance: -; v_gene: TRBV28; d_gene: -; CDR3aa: CASRANEKLFF; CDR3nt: TGTGCCAGCCGGGCGAATGAAAAACTGTTTTTT
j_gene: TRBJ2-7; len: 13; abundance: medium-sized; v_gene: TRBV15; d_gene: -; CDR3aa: CATSREFSYEQYF; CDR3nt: TGTGCCACCAGCAGAGAATTCTCCTACGAGCAGTACTTC
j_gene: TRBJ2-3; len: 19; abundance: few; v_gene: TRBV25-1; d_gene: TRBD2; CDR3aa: CASGPGTSCAGLITDTQYF; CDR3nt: TGTGCCAGCGGCCCCGGGACTAGCTGCGCAGGATTAATCACAGATACGCAGTATTTT
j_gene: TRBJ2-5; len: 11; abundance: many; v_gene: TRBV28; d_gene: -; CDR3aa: CAISPGETQYF; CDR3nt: TGTGCCATCTCCCCAGGGGAGACCCAGTACTTC